The 2 T cell receptor beta chains presented below share a single source sample, sequenced in a study of control samples from healthy donors and cancer patients. The table came from immunoSEQ multiplex PCR; TCRdb's copy has only in-frame clones and leaves some out. The sample has under 200,000 clones, 90% to 95% seen once. Sequenced: blood. The receptors were sampled from a woman in her thirties in good health.

The V and J genes are TRBV9 and TRBJ2-6; D gene unclear. CDR3 size: 15 residues. Trimming removed 2 bases at V and 0 bases at J, with 6 bases between. Germline lookup yields CDR1 SGDLS and CDR2 YYNGEE. The CDR3 nucleotides are TGTGCCAGCAGCGTCGTCTTCTCTGGGGCCAACGTCCTGACTTTC. Its translation is CASSVVFSGANVLTF.

This chain links TRBV6-2 or TRBV6-3 with TRBJ1-5; tentative D call: TRBD1 (5 bases). Trimming removed 2 bases from V and 3 bases from J, with 11 bases in between. The germline CDR1 and CDR2 sequences are MNHEY and SVGEGT. The CDR3 has 15 residues. DNA of the CDR3: TGTGCCAGCAGTTACCGCGACAGCCTCAATCAGCCCCAGCATTTT. This encodes CASSYRDSLNQPQHF.